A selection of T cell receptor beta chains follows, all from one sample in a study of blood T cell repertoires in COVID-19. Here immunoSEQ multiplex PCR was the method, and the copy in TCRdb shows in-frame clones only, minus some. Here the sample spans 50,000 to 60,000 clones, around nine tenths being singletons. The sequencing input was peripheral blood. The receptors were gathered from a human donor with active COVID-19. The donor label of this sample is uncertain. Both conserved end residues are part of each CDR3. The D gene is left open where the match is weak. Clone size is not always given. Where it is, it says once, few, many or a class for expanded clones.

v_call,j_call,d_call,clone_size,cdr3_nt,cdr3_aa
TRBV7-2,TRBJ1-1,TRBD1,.,TGTGCCAGCAGCTCCCGGGACAGGCTGGAGGGAGCTTTCTTT,CASSSRDRLEGAFF
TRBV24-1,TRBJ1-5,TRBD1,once,TGTGCCACCAGTGACAGGACAGGGGCGAGCAATCAGCCCCAGCATTTT,CATSDRTGASNQPQHF
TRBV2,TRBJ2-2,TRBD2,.,TGTGCCAGTTCGGGACTAGCGGGGGGCAACACCGGGGAGCTGTTTTTT,CASSGLAGGNTGELFF
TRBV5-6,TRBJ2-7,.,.,TGTGCCAGCAGCTTGTCTGCAGGCCGAGAGCAGTACTTC,CASSLSAGREQYF
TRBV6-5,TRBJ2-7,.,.,TGTGCCAGCAGGACACCGGGAAGCTCCTACGAGCAGTACTTC,CASRTPGSSYEQYF
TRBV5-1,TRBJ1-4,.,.,TGCGCCAGCAGCTCACAGGGATCCAATGAAAAACTGTTTTTT,CASSSQGSNEKLFF
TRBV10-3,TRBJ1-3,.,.,TGTGCCATCAGCGCGACAGGCTCTGGAAACACCATATATTTT,CAISATGSGNTIYF
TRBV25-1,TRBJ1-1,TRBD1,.,TGTGCCAGCAGCCTGACAGGGATTAGTGAAGCTTTCTTT,CASSLTGISEAFF
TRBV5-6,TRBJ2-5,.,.,TGTGCCAGCAGCTTGGTAGCTTCCGAGACCCAGTACTTC,CASSLVASETQYF
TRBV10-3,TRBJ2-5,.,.,TGTGCCATCAGAACTAGTAAAGAGACCCAGTACTTC,CAIRTSKETQYF
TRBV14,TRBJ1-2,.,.,TGTGCCAGCAGCCAAGGGGTTCCGGGGGGGCGCCCGGATGGCTACACCTTC,CASSQGVPGGRPDGYTF
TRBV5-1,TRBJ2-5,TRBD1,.,TGCGCCAGCAGCTTGGTGACAGGGCCAGAGACCCAGTACTTC,CASSLVTGPETQYF
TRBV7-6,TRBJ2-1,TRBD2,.,TGTGCCAGCAGCTTAGGTGGCGGGAGGGCCCTCAGTGAGCAGTTCTTC,CASSLGGGRALSEQFF
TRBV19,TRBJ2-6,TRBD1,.,TGTGCCAGTACCTTGGACAGGGTCGGGGCCAACGTCCTGACTTTC,CASTLDRVGANVLTF
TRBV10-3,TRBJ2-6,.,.,TGTGCCATCAGTGACTTGACAGGCCCTGGGGCCAACGTCCTGACTTTC,CAISDLTGPGANVLTF
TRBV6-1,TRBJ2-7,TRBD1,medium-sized,TGTGCCAGCAGTGAACTGACAGGGGAATACTACGAGCAGTACTTC,CASSELTGEYYEQYF
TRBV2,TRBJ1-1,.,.,TGTGCCAGCAGTCTACAGGGTCGGGACACTGAAGCTTTCTTT,CASSLQGRDTEAFF
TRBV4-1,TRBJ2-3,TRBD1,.,TGCGCCAGCAGCCAAGAGGACAGGGCAATCACAGATACGCAGTATTTT,CASSQEDRAITDTQYF
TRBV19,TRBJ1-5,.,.,TGTGCCAGTAGTATAGATAGATGGGGGGAGTCCGGCAATCAGCCCCAGCATTTT,CASSIDRWGESGNQPQHF
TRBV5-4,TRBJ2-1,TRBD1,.,TGTGCCAGCAGCCGCTTGGGGACAGGGCTGAATGAGCAGTTCTTC,CASSRLGTGLNEQFF
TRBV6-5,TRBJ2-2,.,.,TGTGCCAGCACCGAGCGCGGGGAGCTGTTTTTT,CASTERGELFF
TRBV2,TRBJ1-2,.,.,TGTGCCAGCACCACTAAGAGTGGCTACACCTTC,CASTTKSGYTF
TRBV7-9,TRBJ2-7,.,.,TGTGCCAGCAGCCTCACCCGGGGGAATAGGTACGAGCAGTACTTC,CASSLTRGNRYEQYF
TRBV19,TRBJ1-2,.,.,TGTGCCAGTAGCCGCGGACAGAACTATGGCTACACCTTC,CASSRGQNYGYTF
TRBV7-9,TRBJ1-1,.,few,TGTGCCAGCAGCTTTACAGATGGGGAAGCTTTCTTT,CASSFTDGEAFF
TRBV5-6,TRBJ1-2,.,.,TGTGCCAGCAGCTCAACCTTGACAGGACCGAGGGGCTACACCTTC,CASSSTLTGPRGYTF
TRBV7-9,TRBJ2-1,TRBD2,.,TGTGCCAGCAGTGTGGGTTTTGCGGGAGACAATGAGCAGTTCTTC,CASSVGFAGDNEQFF
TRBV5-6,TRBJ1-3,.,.,TGTGCCAGCAGCTCGTACGGAAGGGGGATTGGAAACACCATATATTTT,CASSSYGRGIGNTIYF
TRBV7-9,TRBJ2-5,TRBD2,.,TGTGCCAGCAGCTCAAGACTAGCGGTAGGGAAACAAGAGACCCAGTACTTC,CASSSRLAVGKQETQYF
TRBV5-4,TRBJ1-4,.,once,TGTGCCAGCAGTCGGAGGGGAGGTGAAAAACTGTTTTTT,CASSRRGGEKLFF
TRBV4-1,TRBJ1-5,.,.,TGCGCCAGCAGCCACCCTGAGGGAGATCAGCCCCAGCATTTT,CASSHPEGDQPQHF
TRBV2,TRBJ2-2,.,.,TGTGCCAGCAGTGAGCCAGGGACCGGGGAGCTGTTTTTT,CASSEPGTGELFF
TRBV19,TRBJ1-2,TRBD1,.,TGTGCCAGTAGTTCCCGGGACAGGGGATACTATGGCTACACCTTC,CASSSRDRGYYGYTF
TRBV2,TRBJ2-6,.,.,TGTGCCAGCGGCCCTCGTTTAGGACTCCCCTCTGGGGCCAACGTCCTGACTTTC,CASGPRLGLPSGANVLTF
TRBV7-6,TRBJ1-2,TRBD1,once,TGTGCCAGCAGCTTTCTATCAGGGGGCTTCGACTATGGCTACACCTTC,CASSFLSGGFDYGYTF
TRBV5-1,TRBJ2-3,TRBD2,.,TGCGCCAGCGGGTCTAGCGGAGTTAGCACAGATACGCAGTATTTT,CASGSSGVSTDTQYF
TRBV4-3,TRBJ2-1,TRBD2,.,TGCGCCAGCAGCCAAGCCCTAGCGGGAGTCAATGAGCAGTTCTTC,CASSQALAGVNEQFF
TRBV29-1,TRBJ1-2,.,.,TGCAGCGTTGAAGAGTCTCCAGGGTTTTATGGCTACACCTTC,CSVEESPGFYGYTF
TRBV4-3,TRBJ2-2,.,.,TGCGCCAGCAGCCAAGGCAGAGGCTCCTCAGGGACCGGGGAGCTGTTTTTT,CASSQGRGSSGTGELFF
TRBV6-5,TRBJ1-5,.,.,TGTGCCAGCAGCCTCGACACTAGCAATCAGCCCCAGCATTTT,CASSLDTSNQPQHF
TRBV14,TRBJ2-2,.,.,TGTGCCAGCAGCCAAGACTTGGGAGACGTAGCGCTGTTTTTT,CASSQDLGDVALFF
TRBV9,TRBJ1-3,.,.,TGTGCCAGCAGCTTAGGACGGACTCCCTCTGGAAACACCATATATTTT,CASSLGRTPSGNTIYF
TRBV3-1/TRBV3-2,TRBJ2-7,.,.,TGTGCCAGCAGCCACACCGGACAGACCTACGAGCAGTACTTC,CASSHTGQTYEQYF